This T cell receptor beta chain comes out of a study of PD-1 blockade in classical Hodgkin lymphoma. Time point specified: cycle 4 day 1 (C4D1), after about 6 weeks of nivolumab. Relapses following autologous stem cell transplantation were seen in all patients, with brentuximab vedotin exposure varying. Assay: immunoSEQ multiplex PCR; the TCRdb copy retains only in-frame clones and omits some. The sample holds 19,000 or so clones, more than 70% seen once. Sequenced material: peripheral blood mononuclear cells (PBMCs), taken before the fourth cycle of nivolumab. This receptor was obtained from a human donor with classical Hodgkin lymphoma.

Here the CDR3 reads CASTQGDSPADTQYF. CDR3 in DNA: TGTGCCAGCACCCAGGGCGACAGTCCCGCGGATACGCAGTATTTT. The chain is built from TRBV21-1 and TRBJ2-3; no check of the table's D call, TRBD1, against the DNA was made. TRBV21-1 is a pseudogene. The CDR3 consists of 15 residues.